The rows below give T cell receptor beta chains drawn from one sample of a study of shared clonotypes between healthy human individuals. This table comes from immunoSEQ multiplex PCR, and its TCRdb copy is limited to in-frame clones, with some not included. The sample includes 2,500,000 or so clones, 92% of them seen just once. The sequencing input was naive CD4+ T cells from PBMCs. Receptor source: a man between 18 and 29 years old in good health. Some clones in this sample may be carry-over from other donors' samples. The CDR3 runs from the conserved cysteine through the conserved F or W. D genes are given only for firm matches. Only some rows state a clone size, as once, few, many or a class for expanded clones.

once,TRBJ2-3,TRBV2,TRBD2,TGTGCCAGCAGTCGACTAGCGGGAGTCCCAGATACGCAGTATTTT,CASSRLAGVPDTQYF
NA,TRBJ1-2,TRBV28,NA,TGTGCCAGCAGTTTACGCGAGAGGGGCCCGATCGGGGATGGCTACACCTTC,CASSLRERGPIGDGYTF
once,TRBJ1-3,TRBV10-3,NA,TGTGCCACCGCCCAGGTTACCTTCTCTGGAAACACCATATATTTT,CATAQVTFSGNTIYF
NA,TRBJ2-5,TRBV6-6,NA,TGTGCCAGCAGCAACGGGGAGACCCAGTACTTC,CASSNGETQYF
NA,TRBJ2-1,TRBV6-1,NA,TGTGCCAGCAGCTTAGAGCGGGCCGGGGCAAATGAGCAGTTCTTC,CASSLERAGANEQFF
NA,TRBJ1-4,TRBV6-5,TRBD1,TGTGCCAGCAGTTACACCTACAGGGGACTTAATGAAAAACTGTTTTTT,CASSYTYRGLNEKLFF
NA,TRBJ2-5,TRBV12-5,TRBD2,TGTGCTAGTGGTTTAACTAGCGGAGATCAAGAGACCCAGTACTTC,CASGLTSGDQETQYF
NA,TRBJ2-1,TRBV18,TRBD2,TGTGCCAGCTCCCCAGCGGGAGGCAGGAATGAGCAGTTCTTC,CASSPAGGRNEQFF
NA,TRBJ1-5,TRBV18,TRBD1,TGTGCCAGCTCAGAGACAGGGTCCCCCAATCAGCCCCAGCATTTT,CASSETGSPNQPQHF
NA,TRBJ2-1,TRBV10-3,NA,TGTGCCATCAGCCGATCCTCACTAGCACAGAGCTCCTACAATGAGCAGTTCTTC,CAISRSSLAQSSYNEQFF
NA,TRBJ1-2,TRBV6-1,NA,TGTGCCAGCAGTGAACCGGGCACAAACTATGGCTACACCTTC,CASSEPGTNYGYTF
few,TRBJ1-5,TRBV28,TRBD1,TGTGCCAGCAGTCCGAGGGACAGGGCCTTCAATCAGCCCCAGCATTTT,CASSPRDRAFNQPQHF
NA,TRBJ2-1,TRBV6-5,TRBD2,TGTGCCAGCAGTCTTAGCGGGAGTTCCTACAATGAGCAGTTCTTC,CASSLSGSSYNEQFF
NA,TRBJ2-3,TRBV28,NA,TGTGCCAGCAGCCCGAGCAGGAAATTCACAGATACGCAGTATTTT,CASSPSRKFTDTQYF
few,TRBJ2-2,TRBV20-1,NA,TGCAGTGCTAGCAGAGCGGGGGAGCTGTTTTTT,CSASRAGELFF
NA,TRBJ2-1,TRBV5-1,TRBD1,TGCGCCAGCAGCTTGTCGGGGACAGAGGCCACTGAGCAGTTCTTC,CASSLSGTEATEQFF
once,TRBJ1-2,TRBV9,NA,TGTGCCAGCAGCGCGACGGGGGCCAGCCTTAGCTATGGCTACACCTTC,CASSATGASLSYGYTF
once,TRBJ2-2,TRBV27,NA,TGTGCCAGCAGTTCCCTCAACACCGGGGAGCTGTTTTTT,CASSSLNTGELFF
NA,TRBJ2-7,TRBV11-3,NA,TGTGCCAGCAGCGAAGGGTGGGGACAACCCGTCTACGAGCAGTACTTC,CASSEGWGQPVYEQYF
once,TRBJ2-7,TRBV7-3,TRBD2,TGTGCCAGCAGCCCGGGAGGGACCCTCACCTACGAGCAGTACTTC,CASSPGGTLTYEQYF
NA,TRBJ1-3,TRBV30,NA,TGTGCCTGGAGTTCCTCGGGGAGACAAAGAGCTGGAAACACCATATATTTT,CAWSSSGRQRAGNTIYF
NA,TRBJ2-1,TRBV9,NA,TGTGCCAGCAGCCCCCGGACAGATTACAATGAGCAGTTCTTC,CASSPRTDYNEQFF
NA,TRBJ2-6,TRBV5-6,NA,TGTGCCAGCAGCCAAAAGGGGGTCGGGGCCAACGTCCTGACTTTC,CASSQKGVGANVLTF
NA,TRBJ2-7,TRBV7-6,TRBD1,TGTGCCAGCAGCATTACCGGGACAGGGGAAGACGAGCAGTACTTC,CASSITGTGEDEQYF
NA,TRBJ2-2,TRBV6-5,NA,TGTGCCAGCAGACTACAAACTAGTTACGGGGAGCTGTTTTTT,CASRLQTSYGELFF
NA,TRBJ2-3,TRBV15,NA,TGTGCCACCAGCATCGGATCTAGCACAGATACGCAGTATTTT,CATSIGSSTDTQYF
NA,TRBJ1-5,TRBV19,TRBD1,TGTGCCAGTAGGAAACAGGGGGATCAGCCCCAGCATTTT,CASRKQGDQPQHF
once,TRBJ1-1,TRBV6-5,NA,TGTGCCACCACACCGGGGCGGGGCAGAACTGAAGCTTTCTTT,CATTPGRGRTEAFF
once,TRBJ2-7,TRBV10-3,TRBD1,TGTGCCATCACCCCGGGGACAGGGGCTTACGAGCAGTACTTC,CAITPGTGAYEQYF
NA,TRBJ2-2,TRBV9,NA,TGTGCCAGCAGCGTAGCTACTACGGCTAGCGCTGACACCGGGGAGCTGTTTTTT,CASSVATTASADTGELFF
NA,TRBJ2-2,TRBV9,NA,TGTGCCAGCAGCGTACTCGGGGGCAACGCCGGGGAGCTGTTTTTT,CASSVLGGNAGELFF
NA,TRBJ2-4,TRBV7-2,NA,TGTGCCAGCAGCCCCGACAGGAACGTAGCCAAAAACATTCAGTACTTC,CASSPDRNVAKNIQYF
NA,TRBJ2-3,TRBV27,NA,TGTGCCAGCAGCCGGCTGCGCTCGACAGATACGCAGTATTTT,CASSRLRSTDTQYF
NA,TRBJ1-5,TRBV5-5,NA,TGTGCCAGCAGTGTCAGAGGAGGCCCGAACAATCAGCCCCAGCATTTT,CASSVRGGPNNQPQHF
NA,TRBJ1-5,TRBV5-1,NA,TGCGCCAGCAGCTTACAGGGCAGTCAGCCCCAGCATTTT,CASSLQGSQPQHF
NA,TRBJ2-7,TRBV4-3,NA,TGCGCCAGCAGCCAAGCAGACTCCTACGAGCAGTACTTC,CASSQADSYEQYF
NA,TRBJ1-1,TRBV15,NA,TGTGCCACCAGCAGGAATTTGAACACTGAAGCTTTCTTT,CATSRNLNTEAFF
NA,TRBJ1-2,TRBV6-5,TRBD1,TGTGCCAGCAGTTACTCGAGGGACAGGGGCTTTGGCTACACCTTC,CASSYSRDRGFGYTF
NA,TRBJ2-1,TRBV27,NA,TGTGCCAGCAGAACTGGCCTACGGGCCGGGCTACGTGAGCAGTTCTTC,CASRTGLRAGLREQFF
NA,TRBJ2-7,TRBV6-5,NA,TGTGCCAGCAGCCTGCGGTACGTGAGCTACGAGCAGTACTTC,CASSLRYVSYEQYF
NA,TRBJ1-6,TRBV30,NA,TGTGCCTGGAGTGTAACGGCTTATAATTCACCCCTCCACTTT,CAWSVTAYNSPLHF
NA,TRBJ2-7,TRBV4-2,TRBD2,TGTGCCAGCAGCTACACCGCTAGCGGGAGCGCTTCCGAGCAGTACTTC,CASSYTASGSASEQYF
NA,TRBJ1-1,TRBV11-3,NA,TGTGCCAGCAGCTTAGGTTCAGGGATGAACACTGAAGCTTTCTTT,CASSLGSGMNTEAFF
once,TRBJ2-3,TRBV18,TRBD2,TGTGCCAGCTCACCGACCATCTTAGCGGGACTAAGCACAGATACGCAGTATTTT,CASSPTILAGLSTDTQYF
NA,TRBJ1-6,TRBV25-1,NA,TGTGCCAGCAGCAGGACAATCCATAATTCACCCCTCCACTTT,CASSRTIHNSPLHF
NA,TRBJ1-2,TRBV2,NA,TGTGCCAGCAGTGAACTGGACTATGGCTACACCTTC,CASSELDYGYTF
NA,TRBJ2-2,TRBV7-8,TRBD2,TGTGCCAGCAGCTTACATAGGACTAGCGGGAGAGGGACCGGGGAGCTGTTTTTT,CASSLHRTSGRGTGELFF
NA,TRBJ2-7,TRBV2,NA,TGTGCCAGCTCGTACACGGACGAGCAGTACTTC,CASSYTDEQYF
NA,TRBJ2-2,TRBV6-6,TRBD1,TGTGCCAGCAAACCCGGGACAGGGGGCACCGGGGAGCTGTTTTTT,CASKPGTGGTGELFF
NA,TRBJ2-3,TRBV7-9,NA,TGTGCCAGCAGCTTAGTGGACCACACAGATACGCAGTATTTT,CASSLVDHTDTQYF
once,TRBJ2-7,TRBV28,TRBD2,TGTGCCAGCAGCTCCGGGGGGGCTACCTACGAGCAGTACTTC,CASSSGGATYEQYF
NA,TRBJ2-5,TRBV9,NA,TGTGCCAGCAGCGAGGGAGGAAGCCAAGAGACCCAGTACTTC,CASSEGGSQETQYF
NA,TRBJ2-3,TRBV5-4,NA,TGTGCCAGCAGCCTGAGCGGCAGCACAGATACGCAGTATTTT,CASSLSGSTDTQYF
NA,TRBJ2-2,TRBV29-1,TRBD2,TGCAGCGTTGAACTTCCAACTAGCGGGAGGACCGGGGAGCTGTTTTTT,CSVELPTSGRTGELFF
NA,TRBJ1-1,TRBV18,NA,TGTGCCAGCTCACCAATGGGACACCTGAACACTGAAGCTTTCTTT,CASSPMGHLNTEAFF